The T cell receptor (beta chain) under discussion was sequenced for a study of blood T cell repertoires in COVID-19. The CDR3 contains 17 residues. Germline-derived CDR1 and CDR2 are MGHRA and YSYEKL. V lost 4 bases and J lost 0, with 16 bases in between. Produced via immunoSEQ multiplex PCR; TCRdb's table is partial and in-frame only. The sample includes 85,000 to 120,000 clones, about 82% of them seen just once. This sequence originates from an elderly man with COVID-19, enrolled during active disease. The chain uses TRBV4-1 and TRBJ2-1; D is possibly TRBD2 (5 bases). The specimen was peripheral blood. The CDR3 protein is CASSPRTVSTSYNEQFF. In DNA form, the CDR3 reads TGCGCCAGCAGCCCTAGGACTGTGAGCACCTCCTACAATGAGCAGTTCTTC.